Given below is one T cell receptor (beta chain) in context. The antigen this receptor binds is unknown. No clone much larger than this one lies a single base away; base qualities are absent. According to the germline V gene, CDR1 reads MNHEY and CDR2 reads SVGEGT. The CDR3, from cysteine to phenylalanine, totals 12 residues. Only the CDR3 DNA stays, 36 bases, in frame from base 1. Trimming costs V 2 bases and J 6 bases, and their ends lie 7 bases apart. The source of the sample is a study of T cell responses to AZD1222 COVID-19 vaccine (dated by TCRdb to about 2021). For the study in its entirety: A total of 233 trial participants underwent TCR sequencing, of whom nearly 210 had received two doses of AZD1222 and about 26 had received two doses of the MenACWY control vaccine. Trial participants were enrolled by age into 18-55, 56-69 and 70-plus year subgroups, with around 150, 28 and 57 TCR-sequenced participants respectively. Broad study findings and their caveats: Reportedly, close to half of the unique spike-specific TCRs recognized epitopes lying outside the regions that are mutated in the B.1.351 and B.1.1.7 variants. Because no day 14 peak-response samples were available, the repertoires could be characterized only after the peak T cell response. In the small 56-69-year group, the increase in depth fell short of significance, most likely because of low power. Spike-specific TCR breadth and depth rose significantly after two AZD1222 doses compared with day 0 and with MenACWY recipients. CD4 TCRs associated with the vaccine covered the entire spike protein, and the dominant responses were in regions 160-218 and 743-854. Conclusions about previously exposed vaccinees are limited, since just five to seven AZD1222 recipients were seropositive for SARS-CoV-2 at baseline. Most participants were white British and females outnumbered males, and the authors suggested that clonal diversity may have been underestimated.

The meaning of the sample's time point label: about 28 days (+/-7) after the second vaccine dose. AZD1222 recipients whose second dose came at about 4 weeks and those whose second dose came at about 12 weeks were combined into one group, since spike-specific TCR depth and breadth did not differ between the two schedules. Vaccinee samples were obtained from the UK trials COV001 and COV002, which included a single-blind randomized controlled phase 2/3 trial of AZD1222 (ChAdOx1 nCoV-19) in healthy adults. Trial participant PBMC samples were collected at day 0 and day 28 after the second dose for TCRbeta chain sequencing. The CDR3 regions of human TCRbeta chains were subjected to immunosequencing. The original pipeline was this. TCRs in the repertoires were compared against a reference library of SARS-CoV-2-specific TCRs that had been generated with the MIRA antigen-specificity platform. Breadth meant the fraction of unique TCRs that were SARS-CoV-2-associated, whereas depth meant the fraction of total T cells that were SARS-CoV-2-associated. Using the MIRA data, each spike-specific TCR was assigned both to the spike region to which the TCR was reactive and to a CD4 or CD8 class. Log10-transformed breadth and depth values were compared by one-way ANOVA with Sidak's multiple comparisons tests. TCRdb holds this immuneACCESS table with in-frame rearrangements only. Some clones are missing; in checked studies, unresolved V genes explain under half, and the rest has no known cause. That table furnishes V, J and clone size, whereas the DNA furnished D and trimming. This sample comprises fewer than 150,000 clones, 85% to 95% of them detected only once. The top ten constitute less than 9.5% of the sample.

Source: peripheral blood, taken 28 days after the second AZD1222 dose. The V and J segments used are TRBV6-2 or TRBV6-3 and TRBJ1-1, with a tentative D gene TRBD1 over 5 matching bases. This TCR came from an adult who received the AZD1222 COVID-19 vaccine. The nucleotide sequence is given as TGTGCCAGCAGTTACGGGGACGCTGAAGCTTTCTTT. This is translated as CASSYGDAEAFF.